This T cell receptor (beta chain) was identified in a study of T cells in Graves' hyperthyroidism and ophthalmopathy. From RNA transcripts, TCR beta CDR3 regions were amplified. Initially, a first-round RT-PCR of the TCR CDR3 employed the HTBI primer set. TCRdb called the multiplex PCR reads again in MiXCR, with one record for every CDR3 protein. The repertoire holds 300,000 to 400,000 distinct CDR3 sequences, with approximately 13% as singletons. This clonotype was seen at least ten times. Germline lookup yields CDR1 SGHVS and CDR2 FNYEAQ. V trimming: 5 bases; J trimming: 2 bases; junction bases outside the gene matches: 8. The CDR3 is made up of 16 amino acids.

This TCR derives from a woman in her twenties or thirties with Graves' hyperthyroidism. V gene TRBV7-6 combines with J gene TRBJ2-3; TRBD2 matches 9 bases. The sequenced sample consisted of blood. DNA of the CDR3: TGTGCCAGCAGCCCACCGCGGGAGGGCCCCACAGATACGCAGTATTTT. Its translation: CASSPPREGPTDTQYF.